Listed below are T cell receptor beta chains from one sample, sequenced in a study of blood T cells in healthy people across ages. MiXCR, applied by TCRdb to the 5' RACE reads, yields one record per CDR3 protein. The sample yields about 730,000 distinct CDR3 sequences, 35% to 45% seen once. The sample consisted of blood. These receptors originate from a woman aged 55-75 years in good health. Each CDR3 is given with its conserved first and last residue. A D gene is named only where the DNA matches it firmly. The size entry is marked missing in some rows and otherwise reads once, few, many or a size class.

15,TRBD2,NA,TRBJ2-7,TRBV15,TGTGCCACCAGCAGAGTGGCGGGGGGGTCCTACGAGCAGTACTTC,CATSRVAGGSYEQYF
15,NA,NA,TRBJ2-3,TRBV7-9,TGTGCCAGCAGCTTAGTATGGCAAGACACAGATACGCAGTATTTT,CASSLVWQDTDTQYF
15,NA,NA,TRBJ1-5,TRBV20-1,TGCAGTGCTAGAGATTTAGGCATCGGGGGTCAGCCCCAGCATTTT,CSARDLGIGGQPQHF
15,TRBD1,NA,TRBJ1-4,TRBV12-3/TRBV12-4,TGTGCCAGCAGTAAAATACAGGGGGCGGATGAAAAACTGTTTTTT,CASSKIQGADEKLFF
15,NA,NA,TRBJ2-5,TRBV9,TGTGCCAGCAGCTCACACGCGGGGGCCCAAGAGACCCGGTACTTC,CASSSHAGAQETRYF
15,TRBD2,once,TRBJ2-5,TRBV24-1,TGTGCCACCAGTGATTTAACTAGCGGGAGATCGGAGCAGTACTTC,CATSDLTSGRSEQYF
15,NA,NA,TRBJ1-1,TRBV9,TGTGCCAGCAGCGTATCGGATAGATCCGACACTGAAGCTTTCTTT,CASSVSDRSDTEAFF
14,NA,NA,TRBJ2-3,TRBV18,TGTGCCAGCTCACCAGATCTAGAGACAGATACGCAGTATTTT,CASSPDLETDTQYF
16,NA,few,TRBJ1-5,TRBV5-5,TGTGCCAGCAGCTTGCTACCCGGCGGAGTGGGGCAGCCCCAGCATTTT,CASSLLPGGVGQPQHF
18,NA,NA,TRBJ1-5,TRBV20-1,TGCAGTGCTAGTAAATCGGTTGTCGGACACCCTAGCAATCAGCCCCAGCATTTT,CSASKSVVGHPSNQPQHF
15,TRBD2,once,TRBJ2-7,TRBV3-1,TGTGCCAGCAGTCATACTAGCGGGGGGGCGAAGGAGCAGTACTTC,CASSHTSGGAKEQYF
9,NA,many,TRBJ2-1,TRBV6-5,TGTGCCAGCGGTAGGGAGCAGTTCTTC,CASGREQFF
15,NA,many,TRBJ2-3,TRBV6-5,TGTGCCAGCAGTTTACAGGGAACTAGCACAGATACGCAGTATTTT,CASSLQGTSTDTQYF
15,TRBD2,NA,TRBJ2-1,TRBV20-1,TGCAGTGCTAGACCTAGCGGGAGGATACAAGAGACCCAGTTCTTC,CSARPSGRIQETQFF
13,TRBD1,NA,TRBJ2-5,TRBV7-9,TGTGCCAGCAGCTTTGACAGGGCCGGAGAGCAGTACTTC,CASSFDRAGEQYF
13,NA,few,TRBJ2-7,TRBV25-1,TGTGCCAGCAGTGGGCCGACTATTCGCGAGCAGTACTTC,CASSGPTIREQYF
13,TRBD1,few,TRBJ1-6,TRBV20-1,TGCAGCGGGACAGGAACCAATAATTCACCCCTCCACTTT,CSGTGTNNSPLHF
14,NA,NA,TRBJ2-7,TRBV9,TGTGCCAGCAGCGTTGATTCCGGGGGTTACGAGCAGTACTTC,CASSVDSGGYEQYF
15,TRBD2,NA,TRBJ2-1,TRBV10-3,TGTGCCATCACTTCGCCGGGACTAGATACCGATGAGCAGTTCTTC,CAITSPGLDTDEQFF
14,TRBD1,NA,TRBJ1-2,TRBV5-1,TGCGCCAGCAGCGAACGGACAGGGGGCTATGGCTACACCTTC,CASSERTGGYGYTF
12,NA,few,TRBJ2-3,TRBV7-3,TGTGCCAGCAGCTTATCAGGCGGCGCGCAGTATTTT,CASSLSGGAQYF
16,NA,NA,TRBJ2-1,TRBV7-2,TGTGCCAGCAGCTTCGGGGAAGGGGCCTACTACAATGAGCAGTTCTTC,CASSFGEGAYYNEQFF
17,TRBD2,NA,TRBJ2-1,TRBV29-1,TGTAGCGTTGAAGGGACTAGCGGACCCTCAATATGCAATGAGCAGTTCTTC,CSVEGTSGPSICNEQFF
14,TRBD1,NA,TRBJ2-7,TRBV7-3,TGTGCCAGCAGCTTCGGACAGGGGCCGCACGAGCAGTACTTC,CASSFGQGPHEQYF
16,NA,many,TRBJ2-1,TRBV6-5,TGTGCCAGCAGTTACTCGAAAGATAGAGGTAATAATGAGCAGTTCTTC,CASSYSKDRGNNEQFF
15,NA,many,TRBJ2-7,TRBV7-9,TGTGCCAGCAGCCTACGGGACGGCCCCTCTAGTGAGCAGTACTTC,CASSLRDGPSSEQYF
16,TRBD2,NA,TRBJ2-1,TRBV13,TGTGCCAGCAGCAATCTACCGGGGGGGTCACGCGATGAGCAGTTCTTC,CASSNLPGGSRDEQFF
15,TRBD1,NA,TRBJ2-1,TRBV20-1,TGCAGTGCTAGACCGTCGACAGGGGTCCACAATGAGCAGTTCTTC,CSARPSTGVHNEQFF
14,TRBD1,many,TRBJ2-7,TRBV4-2,TGTGCCAGCAGCCAAGGGGGACAGCTCTACGAGCAGTACTTC,CASSQGGQLYEQYF
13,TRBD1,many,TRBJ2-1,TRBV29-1,TGCAGCGTTCCGGGACAGGGGATAGGTGAGCAGTTCTTC,CSVPGQGIGEQFF
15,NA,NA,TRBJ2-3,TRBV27,TGTGCCAGCAGTTTATATGCGGGTGTCACAGATACGCAGTATTTT,CASSLYAGVTDTQYF
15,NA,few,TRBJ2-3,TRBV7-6,TGTGCCAGCAGCTTATCGCTAGGTGGGACAGATACGCAGTATTTT,CASSLSLGGTDTQYF
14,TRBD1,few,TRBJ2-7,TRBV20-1,TGCAGTGCTGCGGACAGGGTACCTACCTACGAGCAGTACTTC,CSAADRVPTYEQYF
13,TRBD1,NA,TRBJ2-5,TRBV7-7,TGTGCCAGCAGCACAGGGGTCCAAGAGACCCAGTACTTC,CASSTGVQETQYF
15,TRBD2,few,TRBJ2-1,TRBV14,TGTGCCAGCAGCGAGACTAGCGGGAGGAGAAATGAGCAGTTCTTC,CASSETSGRRNEQFF
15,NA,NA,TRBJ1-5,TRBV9,TGTGCCAGCAGCCCCCACGGGGGCGGCAATCAGCCCCAGCATTTT,CASSPHGGGNQPQHF
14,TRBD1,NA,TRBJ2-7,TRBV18,TGTGCCAGCTCACTAGACAGGGCGGGCTACGAGCAGTACTTC,CASSLDRAGYEQYF
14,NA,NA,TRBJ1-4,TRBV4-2,TGTGCCAGCAGCCAAGCCGGGGGAGGCGAAAAACTGTTTTTT,CASSQAGGGEKLFF
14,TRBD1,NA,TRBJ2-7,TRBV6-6,TGTGCCAGCAACCTATCGGGACAGGTCTACGAGCAGTACTTC,CASNLSGQVYEQYF
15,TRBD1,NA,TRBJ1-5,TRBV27,TGTGCCAGCAGCCTACCTAGGGGGCCTGGTCAGCCCCAGCATTTT,CASSLPRGPGQPQHF
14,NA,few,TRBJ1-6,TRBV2,TGTGCCAGCAGTGTAGGGGCGAATAATTCACCCCTCCACTTT,CASSVGANNSPLHF
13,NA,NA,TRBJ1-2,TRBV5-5,TGTGCCAGCAGAGTGGGGGGGGCAGATGGCTACACCTTC,CASRVGGADGYTF
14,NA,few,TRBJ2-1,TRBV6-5,TGTGCCAGCAGTTATTCGGCTCAACTCAATGAGCAGTTCTTC,CASSYSAQLNEQFF
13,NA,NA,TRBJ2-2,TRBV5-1,TGCGCCAGCAGCTTGAGGGGGAGCGGGGAGCTGTTTTTT,CASSLRGSGELFF
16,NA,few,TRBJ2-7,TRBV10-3,TGTGCCATCAGTGAGAAACAGGTCTTTAGTACCTACGAGCAGTACTTC,CAISEKQVFSTYEQYF
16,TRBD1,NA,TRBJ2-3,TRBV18,TGTGCCAGCTCGACTACCGGGACAGGGACTACAAATACGCAGTATTTT,CASSTTGTGTTNTQYF
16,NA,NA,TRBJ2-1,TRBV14,TGTGCCAGCAGCCAAGAGCCAGCGACAGCTTACAATGAGCAGTTCTTC,CASSQEPATAYNEQFF
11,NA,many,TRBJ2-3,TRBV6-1,TGTGCCAGCAGTGTGTCGGATACGCAGTATTTT,CASSVSDTQYF
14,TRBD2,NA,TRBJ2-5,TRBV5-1,TGCGCCAGCAGCGAATACCGGGAGGGAGAGACCCAGTACTTC,CASSEYREGETQYF
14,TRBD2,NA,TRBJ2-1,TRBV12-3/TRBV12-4,TGTGCCAGCAGTTTGAACGGGGGGTACAATGAGCAGTTCTTC,CASSLNGGYNEQFF
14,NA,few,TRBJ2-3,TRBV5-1,TGCGCCAGCAGCTCGGGACGCCTTGGCGATACGCAGTATTTT,CASSSGRLGDTQYF
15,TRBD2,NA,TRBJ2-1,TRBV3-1,TGTGCCAGCACCCTCGGACTAGAGTCCTACAATGAGCAGTTCTTC,CASTLGLESYNEQFF
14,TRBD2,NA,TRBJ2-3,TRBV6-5,TGTGCCAGCAGCTCTGCGGGGGGCACAGATACGCAGTATTTT,CASSSAGGTDTQYF